This TCR beta chain was recovered during a study of T cell repertoires in cytomegalovirus infection. Worth noting for this clonotype: Its antigen is currently unknown.

Trimming removed 7 bases at V and 7 bases at J, with 8 bases between. The CDR3 covers 11 residues. Per the germline V gene, CDR1 is SGHTA and CDR2 is FQGNSA. TCRdb passed the reads through MiXCR, listing each CDR3 protein once. The top ten clones hold roughly two thirds of a sample with 60,000 to 80,000 distinct CDR3 sequences, 20% of them seen once. Source: CD8+ T cells from cultured PBMCs, taken from culture after CMV antigen stimulation. This receptor was obtained from a human donor in good health (CMV status not recorded). Some clones in this sample may be carry-over from other donors' samples. The genes are TRBV7-2 and TRBJ2-1, with D perhaps matching TRBD1 (6 bases). The CDR3 protein is CASIRGNEQFF. The CDR3 DNA reads TGTGCCAGCATTAGGGGGAATGAGCAGTTCTTC.